Following are 10 T cell receptor beta chains from one sample sequenced in a study of cytomegalovirus exposure and HLA in healthy donors. The study ran its PCR with 60 Vbeta and 13 Jbeta primers. TCRdb keeps only in-frame clones here, not all; method: immunoSEQ multiplex PCR. Here the sample table reports fewer than 150,000 clones. Sequenced sample: PBMCs. These receptors were obtained from a man aged 18 to 35 in good health and CMV-seronegative.

The chain recombines TRBV28 with TRBJ2-7; 10 bases are a match to TRBD1. CDR3 length equals 15 residues. Trimming at V came to 4 bases and at J to 2 bases, leaving 5 bases not matched to a gene. Per the germline V gene, CDR1 is MDHEN and CDR2 is SYDVKM. In DNA, the CDR3 is TGTGCCAGCAGTTCATACGGGACAGGGGCCTACGAGCAGTACTTC. Amino acids: CASSSYGTGAYEQYF.

This clone is labeled large (0.1 to 1%) based on frequency. The chain uses TRBV5-5 and TRBJ2-1, with a tentative D call TRBD1 (5 bases). The CDR3 consists of 15 residues. V was pared by 3 bases and J by 0 bases, with 10 bases between. The V gene's germline CDR1 is SGHKS and CDR2 YYEKEE (reference sequence). CDR3 region: CASSSLTVSYNEQFF. The CDR3 DNA reads TGTGCCAGCAGCTCCCTGACAGTCTCCTACAATGAGCAGTTCTTC.

V is TRBV10-3 and J is TRBJ1-4; D remains ambiguous. Germline V gene sequence: CDR1 ENHRY, CDR2 SYGVKD. Trimming took 4 bases from V and 8 from J, leaving 14 bases between them. The CDR3 length is 14 residues. The CDR3 loop is CAISVKGGEEKLFF. In DNA, the CDR3 is TGTGCCATCAGTGTAAAGGGAGGAGAAGAAAAACTGTTTTTT.

The chain recombines TRBV9 with TRBJ1-5; unclear D gene. Per germline, CDR1 SGDLS and CDR2 YYNGEE. Between the trimmed V and J ends, which lost 0 bases and 8 bases, there was a span of 12 bases. The CDR3 has 14 amino acids. DNA of the CDR3: TGTGCCAGCAGCGTAGAGATACCCTTAGAGCCCCAGCATTTT. This gives the protein CASSVEIPLEPQHF.

V and J are TRBV9 and TRBJ2-3; 7 positions match TRBD2. This CDR3 has 16 amino acids. Germline CDR1 SGDLS, CDR2 YYNGEE. The V and J ends lost 4 bases and 5 bases, in that order; junction bases with no gene match: 13. The CDR3 region has the DNA TGTGCCAGCAGCCCACCGGGAGCGGGGATTTTAGATACGCAGTATTTT. Protein sequence: CASSPPGAGILDTQYF.

J is TRBJ2-2 and V is TRBV6-1; D gene uncertain. Germline CDR1 is MNHNS and CDR2 is SASEGT. The CDR3 has 12 amino acids. The germline V and J ends were trimmed by 5 bases and 4 bases, with 5 bases remaining between them. CDR3 loop: CASSRGTGELFF. The CDR3 DNA is TGTGCCAGCAGTAGAGGCACCGGGGAGCTGTTTTTT.

The V and J genes are TRBV6-5 and TRBJ1-5; D perhaps matches TRBD1 (5 bases). The CDR3 has 14 amino acids. Deletions cut 6 bases from V and 1 base from J, with 10 bases between. From germline, CDR1 is MNHEY and CDR2 SVGAGI. The CDR3 loop is CASRGGVSNQPQHF. CDR3 DNA: TGTGCCAGCAGGGGGGGGGTAAGCAATCAGCCCCAGCATTTT.

The chain carries TRBV4-2 and TRBJ2-2; 14 positions match TRBD2. Trimming removed 1 base from V and 7 bases from J; junction bases left unmatched: 8. The CDR3 spans 18 residues. Germline V gives CDR1 LGHNA, CDR2 YNFKEQ. CDR3 in amino acids: CASSQGGTSGGTGGELFF. The CDR3 bases are TGTGCCAGCAGCCAAGGGGGGACTAGCGGGGGTACCGGCGGGGAGCTGTTTTTT.

The chain uses TRBV9 and TRBJ1-4, with D possibly being TRBD1 (5 bases). The CDR3 loop spans 14 amino acids. V lost 0 bases to trimming and J lost 8 bases, with 11 bases between them. The germline CDR1 and CDR2 sequences are SGDLS and YYNGEE. Written as DNA, the CDR3 is TGTGCCAGCAGCGTAGAGCCAGGGAGGGAAAAACTGTTTTTT. Its translation: CASSVEPGREKLFF.

This chain uses TRBV5-5 with TRBJ1-3; D is unclear. The CDR3 loop spans 15 amino acids. Trimming removed 4 bases at V and 0 bases at J, with 11 bases between. The germline CDR1 and CDR2 sequences are SGHKS and YYEKEE (reference sequence). CDR3 nucleotides: TGTGCCAGCAGCATGTCTTGGAGCTCTGGAAACACCATATATTTT. Protein product: CASSMSWSSGNTIYF.